This T cell receptor beta chain was retrieved from a study of resident and recirculating memory T cells in vitiligo. General study findings and limits: Clonality differed among vitiligo lesions, with no unique dominant clone.

On this clone: The target antigen is unknown.

CDR3 size: 15 residues. Per the germline V gene, CDR1 is SGHDT and CDR2 is YYEEEE. Trimming stripped 4 bases from V and 5 bases from J, with 18 bases between. Libraries were prepared by immunoSEQ multiplex PCR; TCRdb keeps only in-frame clonotypes and omits some of them. The table has 70,000 to 95,000 clones, about 91% seen once. Sequencing used blood. The V gene is TRBV5-6, the J gene TRBJ2-5; D is perhaps TRBD2 (6 bases). The sequence came from a male donor with vitiligo. The chain's CDR3 is CASSLPGPRGETQYF. DNA of the CDR3: TGTGCCAGCAGCCTGCCAGGCCCTCGGGGGGAGACCCAGTACTTC.